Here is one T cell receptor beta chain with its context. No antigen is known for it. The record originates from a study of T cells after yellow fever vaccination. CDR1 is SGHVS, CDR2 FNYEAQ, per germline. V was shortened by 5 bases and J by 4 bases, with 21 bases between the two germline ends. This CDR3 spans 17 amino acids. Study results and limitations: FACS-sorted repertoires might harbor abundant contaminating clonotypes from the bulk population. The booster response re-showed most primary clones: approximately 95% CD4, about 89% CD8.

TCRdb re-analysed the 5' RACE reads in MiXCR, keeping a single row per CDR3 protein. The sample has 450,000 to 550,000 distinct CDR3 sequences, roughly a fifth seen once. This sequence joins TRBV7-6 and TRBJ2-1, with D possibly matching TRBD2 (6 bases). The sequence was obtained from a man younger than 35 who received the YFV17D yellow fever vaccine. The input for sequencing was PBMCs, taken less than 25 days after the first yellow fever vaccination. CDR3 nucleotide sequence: TGTGCCAGCAGCCCTCGCAGCGGCGGGGAACCATACAATGAGCAGTTCTTC. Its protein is CASSPRSGGEPYNEQFF.